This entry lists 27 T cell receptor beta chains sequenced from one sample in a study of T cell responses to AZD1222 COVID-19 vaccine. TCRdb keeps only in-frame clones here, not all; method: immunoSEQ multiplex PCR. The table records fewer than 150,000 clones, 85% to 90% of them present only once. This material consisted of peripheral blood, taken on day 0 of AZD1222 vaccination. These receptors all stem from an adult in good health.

CDR3 sequence reads: CASSSTIPRSSNTEAFF. CDR3 sequence (DNA): TGTGCCAGCAGCTCAACCATCCCTCGCTCTTCGAACACTGAAGCTTTCTTT. The chain couples TRBV5-6 to TRBJ1-1; D is unresolved. From germline, CDR1 is SGHDT and CDR2 YYEEEE. V shed 3 bases and J shed 1 base, with 19 bases lying between them. CDR3 length equals 17 residues.

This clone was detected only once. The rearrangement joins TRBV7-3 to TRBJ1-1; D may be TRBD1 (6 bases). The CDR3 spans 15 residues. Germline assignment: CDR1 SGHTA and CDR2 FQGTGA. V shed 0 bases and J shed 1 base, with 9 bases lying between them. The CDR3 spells CASSLTRTANTEAFF. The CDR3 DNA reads TGTGCCAGCAGCTTAACTAGGACAGCGAACACTGAAGCTTTCTTT.

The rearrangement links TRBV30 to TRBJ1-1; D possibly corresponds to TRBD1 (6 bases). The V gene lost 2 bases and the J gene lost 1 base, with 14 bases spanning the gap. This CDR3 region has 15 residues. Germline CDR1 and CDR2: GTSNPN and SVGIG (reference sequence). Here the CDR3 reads CAWSPTGTGNTEAFF. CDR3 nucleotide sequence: TGTGCCTGGAGTCCCACAGGGACGGGGAACACTGAAGCTTTCTTT.

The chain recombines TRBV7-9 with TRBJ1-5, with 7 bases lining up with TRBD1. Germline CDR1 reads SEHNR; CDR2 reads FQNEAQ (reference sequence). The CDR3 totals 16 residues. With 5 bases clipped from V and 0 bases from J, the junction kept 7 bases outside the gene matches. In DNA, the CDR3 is TGTGCCAGCAGCCCGTTACAGGGGCATAGCAATCAGCCCCAGCATTTT. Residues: CASSPLQGHSNQPQHF.

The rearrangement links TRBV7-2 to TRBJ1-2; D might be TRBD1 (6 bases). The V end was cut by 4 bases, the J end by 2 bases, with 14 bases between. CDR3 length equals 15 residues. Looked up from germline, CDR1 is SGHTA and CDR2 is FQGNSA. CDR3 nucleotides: TGTGCCAGCAGCTCCCAGGGGCCAGGGAACTATGGCTACACCTTC. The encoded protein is CASSSQGPGNYGYTF.

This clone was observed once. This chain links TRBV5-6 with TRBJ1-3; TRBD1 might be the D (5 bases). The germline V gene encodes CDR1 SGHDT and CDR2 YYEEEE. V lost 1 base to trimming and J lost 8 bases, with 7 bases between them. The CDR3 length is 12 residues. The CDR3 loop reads CASSLTGDTIYF. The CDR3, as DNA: TGTGCCAGCAGCTTGACAGGCGACACCATATATTTT.

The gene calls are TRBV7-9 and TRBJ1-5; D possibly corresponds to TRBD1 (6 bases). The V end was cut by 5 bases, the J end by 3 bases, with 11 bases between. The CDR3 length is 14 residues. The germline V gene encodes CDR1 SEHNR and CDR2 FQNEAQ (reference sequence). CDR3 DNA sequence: TGTGCCAGCAGCCCCGGACAGCCCAATCAGCCCCAGCATTTT. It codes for CASSPGQPNQPQHF.

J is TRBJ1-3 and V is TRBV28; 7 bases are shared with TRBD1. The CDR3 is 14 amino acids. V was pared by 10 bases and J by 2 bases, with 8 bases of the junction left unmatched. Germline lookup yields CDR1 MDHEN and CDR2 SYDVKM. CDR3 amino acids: CAIQGNGPGNTIYF. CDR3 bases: TGTGCCATACAGGGGAACGGGCCTGGAAACACCATATATTTT. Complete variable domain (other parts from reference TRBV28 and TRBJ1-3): DVKVTQSSRYLVKRTGEKVFLECVQDMDHENMFWYRQDPGLGLRLIYFSYDVKMKEKGDIPEGYSVSREKKERFSLILESASTNQTSMYLCAIQGNGPGNTIYFGEGSWLTVV.

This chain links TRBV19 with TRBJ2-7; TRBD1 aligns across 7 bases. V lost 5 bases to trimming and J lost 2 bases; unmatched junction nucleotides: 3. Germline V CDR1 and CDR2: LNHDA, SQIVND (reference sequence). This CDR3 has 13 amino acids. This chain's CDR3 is CASSRQGTYEQYF. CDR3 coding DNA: TGTGCCAGTAGTCGACAGGGAACCTACGAGCAGTACTTC. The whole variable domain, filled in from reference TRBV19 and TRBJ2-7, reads DGGITQSPKYLFRKEGQNVTLSCEQNLNHDAMYWYRQDPGQGLRLIYYSQIVNDFQKGDIAEGYSVSREKKESFPLTVTSAQKNPTAFYLCASSRQGTYEQYFGPGTRLTVT.

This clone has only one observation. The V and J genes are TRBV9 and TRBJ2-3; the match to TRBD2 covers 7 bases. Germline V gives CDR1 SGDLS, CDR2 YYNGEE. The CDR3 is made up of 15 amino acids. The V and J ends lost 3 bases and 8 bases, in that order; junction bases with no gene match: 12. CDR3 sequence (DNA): TGTGCCAGCAGCGAGGCGGTAGCTGGGGGGGGTACGCAGTATTTT. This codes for CASSEAVAGGGTQYF.

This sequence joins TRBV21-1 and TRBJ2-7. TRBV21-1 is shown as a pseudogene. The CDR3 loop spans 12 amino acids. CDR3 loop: CASSKLGYEQYF. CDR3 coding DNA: TGTGCCAGCAGCAAGTTGGGGTACGAGCAGTACTTC.

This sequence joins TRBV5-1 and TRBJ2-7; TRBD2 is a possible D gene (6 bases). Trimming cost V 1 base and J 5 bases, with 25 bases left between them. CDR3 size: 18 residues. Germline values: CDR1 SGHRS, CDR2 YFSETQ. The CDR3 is CASSLKGSGVRQWNEQYF. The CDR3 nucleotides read TGCGCCAGCAGCTTGAAAGGTTCGGGGGTGAGGCAGTGGAACGAGCAGTACTTC.

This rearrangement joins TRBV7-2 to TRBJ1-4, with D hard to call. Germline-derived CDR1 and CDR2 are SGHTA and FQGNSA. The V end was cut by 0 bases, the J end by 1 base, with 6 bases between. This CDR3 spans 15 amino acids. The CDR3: CASSLAEGTNEKLFF. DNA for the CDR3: TGTGCCAGCAGCTTAGCAGAGGGAACTAATGAAAAACTGTTTTTT. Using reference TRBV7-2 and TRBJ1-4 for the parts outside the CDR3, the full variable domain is GAGVSQSPSNKVTEKGKDVELRCDPISGHTALYWYRQSLGQGLEFLIYFQGNSAPDKSGLPSDRFSAERTGGSVSTLTIQRTQQEDSAVYLCASSLAEGTNEKLFFGSGTQLSVL.

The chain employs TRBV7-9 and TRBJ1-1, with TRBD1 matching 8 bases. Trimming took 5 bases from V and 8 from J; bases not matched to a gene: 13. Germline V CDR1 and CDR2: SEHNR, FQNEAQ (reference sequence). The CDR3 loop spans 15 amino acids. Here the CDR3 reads CASSLARTGLREAFF. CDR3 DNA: TGTGCCAGCAGCCTCGCCCGGACAGGGCTGAGGGAAGCTTTCTTT.

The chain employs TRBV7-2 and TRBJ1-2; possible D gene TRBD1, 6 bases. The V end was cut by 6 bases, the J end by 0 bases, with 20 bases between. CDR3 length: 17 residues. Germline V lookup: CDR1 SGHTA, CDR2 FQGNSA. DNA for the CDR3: TGTGCCAGCAGTCCCCAGGGGTTGCGGGTACCTAACTATGGCTACACCTTC. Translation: CASSPQGLRVPNYGYTF.

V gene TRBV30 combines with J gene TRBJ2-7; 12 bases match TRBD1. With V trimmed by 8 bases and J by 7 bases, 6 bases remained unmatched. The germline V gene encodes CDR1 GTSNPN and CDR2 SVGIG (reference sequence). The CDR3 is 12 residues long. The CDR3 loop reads CAGGQGAGEQYF. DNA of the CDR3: TGTGCCGGGGGACAGGGGGCGGGTGAGCAGTACTTC.

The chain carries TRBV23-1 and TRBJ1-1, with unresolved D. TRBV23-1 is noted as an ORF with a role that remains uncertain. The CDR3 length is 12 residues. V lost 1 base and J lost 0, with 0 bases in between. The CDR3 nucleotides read TGCGCCAGCAGTCAATTGAACACTGAAGCTTTCTTT. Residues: CASSQLNTEAFF.

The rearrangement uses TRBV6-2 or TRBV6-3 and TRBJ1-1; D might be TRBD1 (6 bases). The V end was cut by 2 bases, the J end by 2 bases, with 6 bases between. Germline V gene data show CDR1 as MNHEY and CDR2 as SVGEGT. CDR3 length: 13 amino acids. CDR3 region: CASSYGGNTEAFF. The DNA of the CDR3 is TGTGCCAGCAGTTACGGGGGCAACACTGAAGCTTTCTTT.

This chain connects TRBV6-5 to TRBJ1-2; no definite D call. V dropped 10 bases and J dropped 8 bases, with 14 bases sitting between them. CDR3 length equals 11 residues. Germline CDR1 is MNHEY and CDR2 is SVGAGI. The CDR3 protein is CATYHPRGYTF. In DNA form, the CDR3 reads TGTGCCACCTATCATCCACGGGGCTACACCTTC.

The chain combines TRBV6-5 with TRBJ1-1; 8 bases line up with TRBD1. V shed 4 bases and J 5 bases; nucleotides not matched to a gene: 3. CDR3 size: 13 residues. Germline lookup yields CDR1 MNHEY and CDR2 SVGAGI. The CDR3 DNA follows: TGTGCCAGCAGTTTAGGACAGGGAACTGAAGCTTTCTTT. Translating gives CASSLGQGTEAFF.

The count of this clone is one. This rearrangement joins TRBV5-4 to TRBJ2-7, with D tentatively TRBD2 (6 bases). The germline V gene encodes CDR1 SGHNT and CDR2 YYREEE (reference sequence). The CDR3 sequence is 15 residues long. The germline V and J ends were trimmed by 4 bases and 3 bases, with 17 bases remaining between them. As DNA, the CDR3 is TGTGCCAGCAGCGGACCTAGCGAGAGCTACTACGAGCAGTACTTC. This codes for CASSGPSESYYEQYF.

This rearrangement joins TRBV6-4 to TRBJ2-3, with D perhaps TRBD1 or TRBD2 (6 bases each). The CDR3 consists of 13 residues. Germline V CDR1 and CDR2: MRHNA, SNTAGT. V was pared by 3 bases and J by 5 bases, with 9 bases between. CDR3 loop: CASSEGGQDTQYF. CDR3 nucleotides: TGTGCCAGCAGTGAGGGGGGCCAAGATACGCAGTATTTT.

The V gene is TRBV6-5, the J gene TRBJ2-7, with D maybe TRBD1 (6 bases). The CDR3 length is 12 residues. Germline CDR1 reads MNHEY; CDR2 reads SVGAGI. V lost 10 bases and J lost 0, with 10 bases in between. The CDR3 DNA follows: TGTGCCACCAGGGACAACTCCTACGAGCAGTACTTC. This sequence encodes CATRDNSYEQYF.

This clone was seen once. The CDR3 DNA reads as TGTGCCAGCAGCTTAGGACAGACAATCACTGAAGCTTTCTTT. Protein product: CASSLGQTITEAFF. This rearrangement joins TRBV11-1 to TRBJ1-1, with D maybe TRBD1 (5 bases). Per germline, CDR1 SGHAT and CDR2 FQDESV (reference sequence). Trimming left V 1 base short and J 4 bases short, with 10 bases between. The CDR3 runs 14 residues. The full variable domain, in which reference TRBV11-1 and TRBJ1-1 provide the parts outside the CDR3, is EAEVAQSPRYKITEKSQAVAFWCDPISGHATLYWYRQILGQGPELLVQFQDESVVDDSQLPKDRFSAERLKGVDSTLKIQPAELGDSAMYLCASSLGQTITEAFFGQGTRLTVV.

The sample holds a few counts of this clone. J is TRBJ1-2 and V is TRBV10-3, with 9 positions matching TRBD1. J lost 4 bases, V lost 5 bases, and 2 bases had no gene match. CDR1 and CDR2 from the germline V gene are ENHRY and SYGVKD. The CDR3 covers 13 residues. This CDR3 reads CAISPGQGYGYTF. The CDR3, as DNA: TGTGCCATCAGTCCGGGACAGGGCTATGGCTACACCTTC.

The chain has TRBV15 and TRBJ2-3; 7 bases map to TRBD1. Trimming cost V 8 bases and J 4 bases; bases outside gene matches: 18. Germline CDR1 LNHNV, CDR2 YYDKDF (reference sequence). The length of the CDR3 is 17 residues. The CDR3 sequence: CATASREQGMGADTQYF. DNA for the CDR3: TGTGCCACCGCCTCCCGAGAACAGGGGATGGGCGCAGATACGCAGTATTTT.

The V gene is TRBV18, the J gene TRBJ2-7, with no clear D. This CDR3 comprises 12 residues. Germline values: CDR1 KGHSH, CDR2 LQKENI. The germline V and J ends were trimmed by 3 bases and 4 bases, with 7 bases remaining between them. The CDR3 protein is CASSPTEYEQYF. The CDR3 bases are TGTGCCAGCTCACCGACGGAGTACGAGCAGTACTTC.